This is a list of T cell receptor beta chains from one sample in a study of T cells in Graves' hyperthyroidism and ophthalmopathy. TCRdb analysed the multiplex PCR reads with MiXCR anew, one entry per CDR3 protein. Among 89,000 or so distinct CDR3 sequences listed, about 40% were seen once. Sequenced input: peripheral blood or thyroid tissue (not recorded which). These receptors originate from a woman between 25 and 40 years old with Graves' hyperthyroidism. Both conserved end residues are part of each CDR3. Fields, in order: CDR3 protein, J gene, V gene.

CASSGRTGFSDTEAFF TRBJ1-1 TRBV7-9
CASSESPGDGYTF TRBJ1-2 TRBV10-1
CSAREPSVSYEQYF TRBJ2-7 TRBV20-1
CASGSWGGLNTGELFF TRBJ2-2 TRBV28
CSAGDQLVKETQYF TRBJ2-5 TRBV20-1
CAIGTGTSGSYEHF TRBJ1-5 TRBV10-3
CASSSGGGGPVETQYF TRBJ2-5 TRBV5-4
CASSVEQPQHF TRBJ1-5 TRBV2
CASSQDRESEKLFF TRBJ1-4 TRBV4-2
CASSFDSLNTEASF TRBJ1-1 TRBV5-1
CASSPTGANVLTF TRBJ2-6 TRBV7-6
CASSVTEDTGELFF TRBJ2-2 TRBV19
CASSPGTGMSEQYF TRBJ2-7 TRBV6-5
CATSSQETGVRETQYF TRBJ2-5 TRBV15
CASTKNPGLAGGISLGEQYF TRBJ2-7 TRBV25-1
CASSLITSGDTGELFF TRBJ2-2 TRBV7-9
CASSLGTGGYGYTF TRBJ1-2 TRBV2
CAISRLVDNAEAFF TRBJ1-1 TRBV10-3